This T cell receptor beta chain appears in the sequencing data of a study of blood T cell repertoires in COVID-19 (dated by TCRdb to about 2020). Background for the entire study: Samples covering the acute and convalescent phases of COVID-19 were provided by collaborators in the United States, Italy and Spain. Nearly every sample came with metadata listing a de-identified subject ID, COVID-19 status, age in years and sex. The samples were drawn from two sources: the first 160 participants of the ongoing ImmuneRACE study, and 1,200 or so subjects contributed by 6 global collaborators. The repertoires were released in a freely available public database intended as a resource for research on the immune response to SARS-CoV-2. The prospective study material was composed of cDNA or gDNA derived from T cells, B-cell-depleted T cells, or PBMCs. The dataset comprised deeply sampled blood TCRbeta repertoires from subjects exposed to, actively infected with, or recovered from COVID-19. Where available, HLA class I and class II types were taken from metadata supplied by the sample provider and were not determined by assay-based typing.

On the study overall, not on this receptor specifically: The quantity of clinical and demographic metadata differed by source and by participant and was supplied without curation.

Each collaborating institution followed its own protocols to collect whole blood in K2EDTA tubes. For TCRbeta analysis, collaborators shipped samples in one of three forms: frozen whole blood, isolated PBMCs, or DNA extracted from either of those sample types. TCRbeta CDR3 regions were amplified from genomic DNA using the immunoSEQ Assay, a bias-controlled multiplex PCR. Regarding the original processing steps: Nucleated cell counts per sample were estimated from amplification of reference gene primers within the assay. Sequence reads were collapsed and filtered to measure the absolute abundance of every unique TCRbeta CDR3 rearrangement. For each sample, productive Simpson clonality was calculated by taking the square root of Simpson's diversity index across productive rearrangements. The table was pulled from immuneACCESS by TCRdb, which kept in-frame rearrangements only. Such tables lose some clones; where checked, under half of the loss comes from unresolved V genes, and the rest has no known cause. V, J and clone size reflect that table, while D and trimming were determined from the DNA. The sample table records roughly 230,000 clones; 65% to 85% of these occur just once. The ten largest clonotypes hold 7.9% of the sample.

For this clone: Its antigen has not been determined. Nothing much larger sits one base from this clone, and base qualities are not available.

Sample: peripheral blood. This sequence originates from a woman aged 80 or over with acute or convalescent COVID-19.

The CDR3 loop reads CASSSGWWAFF. The DNA sequence is as follows: TGTGCCAGCAGCTCCGGGTGGTGGGCTTTCTTT. The V and J genes are TRBV7-8 and TRBJ1-1, with the D gene not clear enough to name. The CDR3 numbers 11 residues from cysteine through phenylalanine. Kept here is only the CDR3 DNA, which spans 33 bases and is read in frame from base 1. CDR1 and CDR2 were assigned from the germline V gene as SGHVS and FQNEAQ. The junction shows trimming of 4 bases on V and 11 bases on J, plus 11 bases between the germline ends.